Following are 10 T cell receptor beta chains from one sample sequenced in a study of blood T cell repertoires in COVID-19. Measured with immunoSEQ multiplex PCR; TCRdb has only the in-frame clones, and not every one. The profile covers approximately 49,000 clones, with 68% appearing a single time and around 9.4% taken by the ten largest. The sequencing input was peripheral blood. The receptors stem from a woman aged 65 to 85 with acute or convalescent COVID-19.

The table lists this clone with a count of one. The J gene is TRBJ2-5, the V gene TRBV10-3, with D maybe TRBD2 (5 bases). V lost 2 bases and J lost 2, with 12 bases in between. CDR3 length equals 15 residues. The germline gives CDR1 ENHRY, CDR2 SYGVKD. The CDR3 spells CAISEIDYAQETQYF. The CDR3 nucleotides are TGTGCCATCAGTGAGATTGACTACGCACAAGAGACCCAGTACTTC.

Turning to this clone: Other nucleotide sequences in the sample specify the same CDR3. The V and J genes are TRBV9 and TRBJ1-2; D uncertain. The CDR3 is 12 residues long. Germline V gene data show CDR1 as SGDLS and CDR2 as YYNGEE. With 0 bases removed from V and 4 bases from J, the gap between germline ends came to 4 bases. Written as DNA, the CDR3 is TGTGCCAGCAGCGTAGGAGGCTATGGCTACACCTTC. Translation gives CASSVGGYGYTF.

The chain is built from TRBV28 and TRBJ2-7; TRBD2 agrees at 8 bases. The junction had 7 bases not matched to a gene; V was cut back by 6 bases and J by 6 bases. This CDR3 contains 13 residues. Per the germline V gene, CDR1 is MDHEN and CDR2 is SYDVKM. CDR3 sequence reads: CASRGGTRSEQYF. As DNA, the CDR3 is TGTGCCAGCAGGGGGGGGACTAGATCCGAGCAGTACTTC.

The CDR3 nucleotides read TGTGCCAGCATCCGTTACAGGGTCCGCACCGGGGAGCTGTTTTTT. This encodes CASIRYRVRTGELFF. V and J are TRBV7-9 and TRBJ2-2; perhaps TRBD1 as D (6 bases). Germline CDR1 reads SEHNR; CDR2 reads FQNEAQ (reference sequence). V gave up 7 bases and J gave up 4 bases, with 16 bases separating them. The length of the CDR3 is 15 residues.

This clone was counted only a few times. The chain uses TRBV15 and TRBJ1-4, with D unresolved. The ends were cut back, 0 bases at V and 5 bases at J, with 4 bases in the middle. Germline V gene lookup returns CDR1 LNHNV and CDR2 YYDKDF (reference sequence). This CDR3 is 13 amino acids long. The CDR3 protein is CATSRERNEKLFF. In DNA form, the CDR3 reads TGTGCCACCAGCAGAGAGAGGAATGAAAAACTGTTTTTT. Drawing the rest from reference TRBV15 and TRBJ1-4, the complete variable domain is DAMVIQNPRYQVTQFGKPVTLSCSQTLNHNVMYWYQQKSSQAPKLLFHYYDKDFNNEADTPDNFQSRRPNTSFCFLDIRSPGLGDTAMYLCATSRERNEKLFFGSGTQLSVL.

The J gene is TRBJ1-5, the V gene TRBV27; 8 bases fit TRBD1. CDR1 and CDR2 (germline): MNHEY, SMNVEV (reference sequence). There are 14 residues in the CDR3. The junction had 9 bases not matched to a gene; V was cut back by 8 bases and J by 6 bases. CDR3 bases: TGTGCCAGCGGAATCCAGGGGGCGGGTCAGCCCCAGCATTTT. This codes for CASGIQGAGQPQHF.

CDR3 bases: TGTGCCAGCAGCCCCTACCGAGGGACTAATAACAATGAGCAGTTCTTC. Its translation: CASSPYRGTNNNEQFF. The genes are TRBV7-2 and TRBJ2-1; 7 bases line up with TRBD2. This CDR3 has 16 residues. Losses at the gene ends were 5 bases for V and 5 bases for J; bases not matched to a gene: 12. Looked up from germline, CDR1 is SGHTA and CDR2 is FQGNSA.

This rearrangement joins TRBV14 to TRBJ2-7; possible D gene TRBD2, 5 bases. The ends were cut back, 3 bases at V and 5 bases at J, with 8 bases in the middle. The V gene's germline CDR1 is SGHDN and CDR2 FVKESK. The CDR3 is 12 residues long. This CDR3 reads CASSQLGDEQYF. CDR3 coding DNA: TGTGCCAGCAGCCAGCTCGGGGACGAGCAGTACTTC.

This clone was picked up a small number of times. This chain links TRBV5-1 with TRBJ2-1; TRBD2 agrees at 7 bases. The germline CDR1 and CDR2 sequences are SGHRS and YFSETQ. The CDR3 consists of 16 residues. Trimming cost V 1 base and J 2 bases; bases outside gene matches: 6. The CDR3 region has the DNA TGCGCCAGCAGCTTGTTATCCAGCGGGACCTACAATGAGCAGTTCTTC. Protein sequence: CASSLLSSGTYNEQFF.

This clone was detected only a few times. The rearrangement joins TRBV7-3 to TRBJ2-2; weak D call: TRBD1 (6 bases). The CDR3 is 14 amino acids. The V end was cut by 5 bases, the J end by 1 base, with 8 bases between. Germline CDR1 is SGHTA and CDR2 is FQGTGA. The CDR3 reads CASSLQGNTGELFF. CDR3 in DNA: TGTGCCAGCAGCCTACAGGGGAACACCGGGGAGCTGTTTTTT.